This entry lists 17 T cell receptor beta chains sequenced from one sample in a study of regulatory T cells in long-lasting Graves disease. Time point described: newly diagnosed GD, antithyroid drugs for less than 3 months. Extracted RNA from PBMCs served as the source of the TCR library. According to the study, TCR beta libraries were built with iRepertoire HTBI primers and CDR3-region Arm-PCR. MiXCR, run by TCRdb on the multiplex PCR reads, gives a single entry per CDR3 protein. Of around 250,000 distinct CDR3 sequences detected, approximately 20% appear once; the ten largest clones hold around 13%. These data also featured in a second study, about T cells in Graves' hyperthyroidism and ophthalmopathy.

The starting material was peripheral blood mononuclear cells (PBMCs), obtained at new diagnosis, from a patient treated with antithyroid drugs. These receptors were obtained from a woman aged 30 to 39 with Graves disease.

The chain employs TRBV6-1 and TRBJ2-2, with 8 bases matching TRBD1. Germline-derived CDR1 and CDR2 are MNHNS and SASEGT. Trimming took 6 bases from V and 6 from J; bases not matched to a gene: 6. The CDR3 runs to 14 residues. CDR3 DNA: TGTGCCAGCAGGGGGACAGGTCTCGCCGGGGAGCTGTTTTTT. It encodes CASRGTGLAGELFF.

The chain employs TRBV5-1 and TRBJ2-4, with 8 bases matching TRBD2. The germline gives CDR1 SGHRS, CDR2 YFSETQ. Trimming cost V 4 bases and J 6 bases; bases outside gene matches: 15. The CDR3 spans 17 residues. The DNA of the CDR3 is TGCGCCAGCAGCGCGGATCGGGGGGGGTCCGGGGGAAACATTCAGTACTTC. Residues: CASSADRGGSGGNIQYF.

This clonotype was picked up many times. This rearrangement joins TRBV6-1 to TRBJ2-7; 12 bases fit TRBD1. The germline V gene has CDR1 MNHNS and CDR2 SASEGT. CDR3 length equals 13 residues. V shed 6 bases, J shed 4 bases, and the junction held 1 base outside the gene matches. The CDR3 loop reads CASRGQGAYEQYF. The CDR3, as DNA: TGTGCCAGCAGGGGACAGGGGGCGTACGAGCAGTACTTC.

This clonotype appeared many times. The chain carries TRBV6-5 and TRBJ2-5; TRBD1 might be the D (5 bases). The length of the CDR3 is 13 residues. V was pared by 0 bases and J by 5 bases, with 7 bases between. From germline, CDR1 is MNHEY and CDR2 SVGAGI. DNA for the CDR3: TGTGCCAGCAGTTACTCGGGGCTGGAGACCCAGTACTTC. Translated: CASSYSGLETQYF.

In its sample, this clonotype was seen many times. This chain connects TRBV12-3 or TRBV12-4 to TRBJ1-5, with unresolved D. V dropped 3 bases and J dropped 7 bases, with 7 bases sitting between them. There are 12 residues in the CDR3. The CDR3 sequence: CASSFRRQPQHF. The DNA of the CDR3 is TGTGCCAGCAGTTTCAGGCGACAGCCCCAGCATTTT.

Comments on this clonotype: Since a much larger clone is just one base distant, this may be a read error. The chain joins TRBV7-9 to TRBJ1-5, with unresolved D. The V gene lost 5 bases and the J gene lost 5 bases, with 10 bases spanning the gap. The CDR3 loop spans 13 amino acids. Germline V CDR1 and CDR2: SEHNR, FQNEAQ (reference sequence). CDR3 region: CASSVGVHQPQHF. For the CDR3, the DNA is TGTGCCAGCAGCGTTGGGGTTCATCAGCCCCAGCATTTT.

Many counts were recorded for this clonotype. This sequence joins TRBV29-1 and TRBJ2-7, with no clear D. Per the germline V gene, CDR1 is SQVTM and CDR2 is ANQGSEA. The V gene lost 1 base and the J gene lost 3 bases, with 13 bases spanning the gap. CDR3 size: 14 residues. CDR3 in amino acids: CSVEGSATHYEQYF. CDR3 DNA sequence: TGCAGCGTTGAAGGATCAGCCACACACTACGAGCAGTACTTC.

This clonotype was seen ten or more times. The chain joins TRBV9 to TRBJ1-2, with a possible D match to TRBD1 (5 bases). CDR3 length: 15 residues. Trimming shortened V by 3 bases and J by 0 bases, and 12 bases separated the two germline ends. The V gene's germline CDR1 is SGDLS and CDR2 YYNGEE. DNA of the CDR3: TGTGCCAGCAGCGACTCAGGGTTCTCTAACTATGGCTACACCTTC. Residues: CASSDSGFSNYGYTF. Variable domain in full (rest from reference TRBV9 and TRBJ1-2): DSGVTQTPKHLITATGQRVTLRCSPRSGDLSVYWYQQSLDQGLQFLIQYYNGEERAKGNILERFSAQQFPDLHSELNLSSLELGDSALYFCASSDSGFSNYGYTFGSGTRLTVV.

As concerns this clonotype: A much larger clone lies a single base off, so this may be a read error. This sequence joins TRBV6-2 or TRBV6-3 and TRBJ1-6; tentatively, D is TRBD1 (6 bases). The germline gives CDR1 MNHEY, CDR2 SVGEGT. The CDR3 sequence is 12 residues long. Deletions cut 6 bases from V and 9 bases from J, with 9 bases between. The CDR3 DNA reads as TGTGCCAGCAGACAGGGAGGTTCACCCCTCCACTTT. Protein: CASRQGGSPLHF.

This clonotype was recorded at least ten times. J is TRBJ1-5 and V is TRBV19; possible D gene TRBD1, 5 bases. CDR3 length equals 14 residues. Germline V gives CDR1 LNHDA, CDR2 SQIVND (reference sequence). V was trimmed by 3 bases and J by 7 bases, leaving 13 bases between them. CDR3 residues: CASSMARVGQPQHF. The DNA of the CDR3 is TGTGCCAGTAGTATGGCCAGGGTAGGACAGCCCCAGCATTTT. Full variable domain (remainder filled in from reference TRBV19 and TRBJ1-5): DGGITQSPKYLFRKEGQNVTLSCEQNLNHDAMYWYRQDPGQGLRLIYYSQIVNDFQKGDIAEGYSVSREKKESFPLTVTSAQKNPTAFYLCASSMARVGQPQHFGDGTRLSIL.

In its sample, this clonotype was seen many times. V and J are TRBV12-3 or TRBV12-4 and TRBJ2-5; D gene unclear. Trimming shortened V by 5 bases and J by 4 bases, and 11 bases separated the two germline ends. The CDR3 is made up of 13 amino acids. CDR3 amino acids: CASSPTMGETQYF. DNA of the CDR3: TGTGCCAGCAGTCCCACGATGGGAGAGACCCAGTACTTC.

This clonotype was seen ten or more times. Here the CDR3 reads CASSFNRGHGNTIYF. In DNA, the CDR3 is TGTGCCAGCAGTTTTAACAGGGGGCATGGAAACACCATATATTTT. The chain joins TRBV12-3 or TRBV12-4 to TRBJ1-3, with TRBD1 matching 9 bases. The CDR3 runs to 15 residues. V lost 3 bases, J lost 3 bases, and 3 bases stayed unmatched.

This clonotype has a count of ten or more. The chain combines TRBV12-3 or TRBV12-4 with TRBJ1-6; D not resolved. The CDR3 is made up of 12 amino acids. With 6 bases removed from V and 9 bases from J, the gap between germline ends came to 9 bases. The CDR3 region is CASSSRTSPLHF. The CDR3 region has the DNA TGTGCCAGCAGCTCCAGGACTTCACCCCTCCACTTT.

This clonotype appeared many times. V gene TRBV12-3 or TRBV12-4 combines with J gene TRBJ1-2, with 12 bases that match TRBD1. The CDR3 loop spans 14 amino acids. V dropped 6 bases and J dropped 3; count of bases not matched to a gene: 2. The CDR3 DNA reads as TGTGCCAGCAGGGGGACAGGGGGCCACTATGGCTACACCTTC. Protein sequence: CASRGTGGHYGYTF.

This clonotype came up many times. This rearrangement joins TRBV12-3 or TRBV12-4 to TRBJ1-1, with D unclear. V was shortened by 6 bases and J by 11 bases, with 13 bases between the two germline ends. The CDR3 runs to 11 residues. CDR3 in amino acids: CASSPGQGAFF. CDR3 nucleotide sequence: TGTGCCAGCAGCCCGGGCCAAGGGGCTTTCTTT.

This clonotype was counted many times. The chain joins TRBV7-2 to TRBJ2-7; 8 nucleotides agree with TRBD2. Per germline, CDR1 SGHTA and CDR2 FQGNSA. The V and J ends lost 5 bases and 0 bases, in that order; junction bases with no gene match: 6. This CDR3 contains 15 residues. CDR3 DNA: TGTGCCAGCAGCCTCCTCAGCGGGAGCTCCTACGAGCAGTACTTC. Protein product: CASSLLSGSSYEQYF.

The J gene is TRBJ1-4, the V gene TRBV12-3 or TRBV12-4, with D unresolved. This CDR3 comprises 11 residues. The V and J ends lost 6 bases and 5 bases respectively, with 4 bases between them. Here the CDR3 DNA reads TGTGCCAGCAGGGTGAATGAAAAACTGTTTTTT. This gives the protein CASRVNEKLFF.